This note documents a single TCR beta chain sequence. This clonotype occurred many times. It has no known antigen specificity. No much larger clone is present one base from it, and per-base qualities are unavailable. Moderately to severely active disease, a Clinical Activity Score of at least 3, a NOSPECS grade of at least 4, and a duration under 3 months were present in ophthalmopathy patients. The study excluded patients with uncontrolled infections, other autoimmune diseases, pregnancy or lactation. Clinical symptoms, serum thyroxine and TRAb, thyroid ultrasound, and orbital computed tomography formed the basis for the diagnoses. PBMCs were isolated from 10 ml of fresh peripheral blood by Ficoll-Paque density gradient centrifugation. Trizol reagent was used to extract total RNA, and RNA quality was then checked on an Agilent 2100 Bioanalyzer. CDR1 MNHNS and CDR2 SASEGT were looked up in the germline V gene. The trim is 6 bases for V and 0 bases for J, with a gap of 18 bases between the germline ends. CDR3 length: 17 amino acids, cysteine to phenylalanine. The sequence is cut down to CDR3 DNA, 51 bases in frame from base 1.

This specimen comes from a study of T cells in Graves' hyperthyroidism and ophthalmopathy (dated by TCRdb to the late 2010s). General notes on the study: Peripheral blood was collected at initial diagnosis, before any treatment. The study also compared thyroid tissue and blood T-cell repertoires from more than five Graves' hyperthyroidism patients. TCR V-J signatures able to tell the groups apart were searched for in a discovery cohort of some 100 patients, of whom over 40 had Graves' ophthalmopathy and 57 had stable Graves' hyperthyroidism. Prospective prediction of ophthalmopathy was tested in an independent validation cohort of fewer than 20 hyperthyroidism patients and approximately 17 patients who later progressed to ophthalmopathy. The paper reports TCR Vbeta CDR3 sequencing of more than 120 peripheral blood samples: around 45 ophthalmopathy, 70 to 85 hyperthyroidism and around 17 progressor patients. The approximately 100 discovery patients were randomly divided into training and test sets at a 7:3 ratio. After sampling, hyperthyroidism patients received methimazole starting at 30 mg daily, and ophthalmopathy patients received high-dose intravenous methylprednisolone. Broad study findings and their caveats: In validation, the model predicted progression to ophthalmopathy with just under 71% sensitivity and roughly 72% specificity, a median of about 6 months before onset. A 13 V-J signature model separated ophthalmopathy from stable hyperthyroidism, with 87.88% sensitivity and about 81% specificity in cross-validation and 80%/75% in testing. Sample size was not statistically predetermined, and blinding of investigators to group allocation was not performed. Most expanded thyroid clonotypes (frequency above 0.001) were also detected in blood, suggesting blood repertoires may reflect thyroid immune responses.

Amplification of TCR beta CDR3 regions was carried out from RNA transcripts. The first round of RT-PCR for the TCR CDR3 was performed with the HTBI primer set and the Qiagen OneStep RT-PCR kit. The libraries were constructed in a second round of multiplex PCR and then size-selected and purified. The libraries were sequenced on an Illumina HiSeq2000 using paired-end 100 bp reads. The study's own analysis went as follows. SOAPnuke was used to process the raw data, throwing out any read that contained adapters or uncalled bases, had a mean Phred below 15, or lacked an exact constant-primer or identifier match. COPE v1.2.5 was used to merge high-quality paired reads, and clonotypes were defined as unique nucleotide sequences. Clonotypes were aligned to IMGT TRBV, TRBD and TRBJ reference segments using MiTCR v1.1. Analysis was restricted to V-J combinations with a frequency above 0.0001, which covered about 99% of repertoires. The TCS score was defined as F50 (clonal expansion) divided by E x V (chaos), with BLOSUM62-based TCRdist calculated between CDR3 peptides within each V-J. Welch's t-statistics and random forest reduced just over 500 V-J features to under 15, which were used in a naive Bayes classifier (R e1071). TCRdb trimmed the raw reads at Q25, called clones with MiXCR and kept productive beta chains. Rows matching on CDR3 protein sequence are summarized as one entry with the most common DNA and genes. V and J calls and clone size were set by TCRdb, not the authors. The table for this sample lists 350,000 or so distinct CDR3 sequences; around 18% of them were counted only once. Clones ranked in the top ten supply 15% to 19% of the sample.

The chain is encoded by TRBV6-1 joined to TRBJ1-3; the D region possibly corresponds to TRBD1 (5 bases align). This clonotype originated in a woman aged 40 to 49 with Graves' ophthalmopathy. Sequenced: blood. The nucleotide sequence is TGTGCCAGCAGACCCCTCAGGGTGACAATCTCTGGAAACACCATATATTTT. It encodes CASRPLRVTISGNTIYF.